One T cell receptor (beta chain) is described in this entry. This record comes from a study of identical twins. Via MiXCR, TCRdb re-called the 5' RACE reads, giving one row per CDR3 protein. The data show about 530,000 distinct CDR3 sequences, around 20% seen once. V was cut by 6 bases and J by 1 base, with 14 bases left in between. The CDR3 has 15 amino acids. This sample was also put to use in a study of yellow fever vaccine responses in identical twins.

The source is a woman between 18 and 30 years old in good health. V usage is TRBV12-3 or TRBV12-4 and J usage is TRBJ2-3, with D possibly matching TRBD2 (5 bases). Sequenced: CD4+ T cells sorted from blood. The CDR3 region is CASRRGSGGTDTQYF. The CDR3 DNA follows: TGTGCCAGCAGACGTGGCAGCGGCGGCACAGATACGCAGTATTTT.